These 15 T cell receptor beta chains originate from one sample sequenced in a study of shared clonotypes between healthy human individuals. TCRdb keeps only in-frame clones here, not all; method: immunoSEQ multiplex PCR. Of 1,100,000 or so clones in the sample, around 78% were seen once. Specimen: memory CD4+ T cells from PBMCs. Subset meaning: CD45RA-negative fraction. The receptors stem from a man between 18 and 35 years old in good health. Some clones in this sample may be carry-over from other donors' samples.

This clone occurred a few times. The chain recombines TRBV19 with TRBJ1-5; D is undetermined. Germline-derived CDR1 and CDR2 are LNHDA and SQIVND (reference sequence). The ends were cut back, 3 bases at V and 7 bases at J, with 10 bases in the middle. This CDR3 has 13 residues. This CDR3 is CASSIGQSQPQHF. In DNA, the CDR3 is TGTGCCAGTAGTATCGGTCAGTCCCAGCCCCAGCATTTT.

V usage is TRBV28 and J usage is TRBJ2-6; D is unresolved. The CDR3 totals 15 residues. CDR1 and CDR2 from the germline V gene are MDHEN and SYDVKM. Trimming cost V 1 base and J 2 bases, with 6 bases left between them. The CDR3 sequence: CASSLFMTGANVLTF. In nucleotides, the CDR3 is TGTGCCAGCAGTTTATTCATGACTGGGGCCAACGTCCTGACTTTC. The full variable domain, in which reference TRBV28 and TRBJ2-6 provide the parts outside the CDR3, is DVKVTQSSRYLVKRTGEKVFLECVQDMDHENMFWYRQDPGLGLRLIYFSYDVKMKEKGDIPEGYSVSREKKERFSLILESASTNQTSMYLCASSLFMTGANVLTFGAGSRLTVL.

This clone was seen at least ten times. The chain joins TRBV10-1 to TRBJ2-1; a possible D gene is TRBD2 (6 bases). This CDR3 has 16 residues. From germline, CDR1 is WNHNN and CDR2 SYGVQD (reference sequence). The germline V and J ends were trimmed by 3 bases and 6 bases, with 18 bases remaining between them. The CDR3 region has the DNA TGCGCCAGCAGTGATCCGCGGGTGCGGGACGGCAATGAGCAGTTCTTC. This sequence encodes CASSDPRVRDGNEQFF.

The chain links TRBV18 to TRBJ2-5, with D perhaps matching TRBD2 (5 bases). The V gene's germline CDR1 is KGHSH and CDR2 LQKENI. The length of the CDR3 is 13 residues. Trimming took off 2 bases at V and 5 bases at J, with 9 bases between the two ends. Here the CDR3 reads CASSPYEGETQYF. CDR3 bases: TGTGCCAGCTCACCATACGAGGGTGAGACCCAGTACTTC.

This chain connects TRBV14 to TRBJ2-5; D is unresolved. Germline V gives CDR1 SGHDN, CDR2 FVKESK. The CDR3 has 14 amino acids. V lost 9 bases and J lost 7, with 21 bases in between. The DNA of the CDR3 is TGTGCCAGTAGTTGGACCGAACACCTAGGGACCCAGTACTTC. Its protein product is CASSWTEHLGTQYF.

This chain uses TRBV19 with TRBJ1-1; the D gene is possibly TRBD1 (6 bases). CDR1 LNHDA and CDR2 SQIVND come from the germline V gene (reference sequence). This CDR3 spans 13 amino acids. V shed 4 bases and J shed 5 bases, with 11 bases lying between them. This CDR3 reads CASSNRDKTEAFF. The CDR3 DNA reads as TGTGCCAGTAGTAACCGGGACAAGACTGAAGCTTTCTTT.

On this clone itself: A single base separates this from a much larger clone, so it may be a read error. The rearrangement joins TRBV6-1 to TRBJ1-4, with TRBD1 identical over 9 bases. Trimming took 5 bases from V and 5 from J; bases not matched to a gene: 3. Germline CDR1 and CDR2: MNHNS and SASEGT. The CDR3 contains 14 residues. In nucleotides, the CDR3 is TGTGCCAGCAGTCGACAGGGGGAGAATGAAAAACTGTTTTTT. Translation gives CASSRQGENEKLFF.

This chain joins TRBV5-1 and TRBJ2-1, with D unresolved. With 4 bases removed from V and 8 bases from J, the gap between germline ends came to 16 bases. The V gene's germline CDR1 is SGHRS and CDR2 YFSETQ. The CDR3 is 14 amino acids. The CDR3 sequence is CASSRRTVRDEQFF. In DNA, the CDR3 is TGCGCCAGCAGCCGGCGGACGGTACGCGATGAGCAGTTCTTC.

The CDR3 nucleotides are TGTGCCAGTAGTAGAGGACTAGCGGGAGGAGATCCCGGGGAGCTGTTTTTT. This gives the protein CASSRGLAGGDPGELFF. The genes are TRBV19 and TRBJ2-2; 14 nucleotides match TRBD2. This CDR3 is built from 17 residues. V dropped 4 bases and J dropped 6; count of bases not matched to a gene: 7. Germline CDR1 is LNHDA and CDR2 is SQIVND (reference sequence).

The rearrangement joins TRBV7-2 to TRBJ2-1; TRBD2 agrees at 9 bases. This CDR3 spans 15 amino acids. V was clipped by 6 bases and J by 10 bases; unmatched bases: 13. The V gene's germline CDR1 is SGHTA and CDR2 FQGNSA. CDR3 sequence: CASRSREGLMNEQFF. CDR3 nucleotide sequence: TGTGCCAGCAGGTCGCGGGAGGGCCTTATGAACGAGCAGTTCTTC.

The chain couples TRBV5-4 to TRBJ2-5; D is undetermined. This CDR3 contains 16 residues. V dropped 4 bases and J dropped 2 bases, with 18 bases sitting between them. Germline V gene lookup returns CDR1 SGHNT and CDR2 YYREEE (reference sequence). The CDR3 loop is CASSPRRDRTQETQYF. The CDR3 DNA sequence: TGTGCCAGCAGCCCCCGGCGCGACCGAACTCAAGAGACCCAGTACTTC.

V is TRBV7-2 and J is TRBJ2-3; no clear D. Germline V CDR1 and CDR2: SGHTA, FQGNSA. Trimming stripped 2 bases from V and 0 bases from J, with 9 bases between. This CDR3 has 15 residues. Written as DNA, the CDR3 is TGTGCCAGCAGCTTATTCCAGCGTAGCACAGATACGCAGTATTTT. Translating it yields CASSLFQRSTDTQYF.

This chain joins TRBV5-4 and TRBJ2-4, with D maybe TRBD1 (6 bases). Trimming shortened V by 4 bases and J by 0 bases, and 14 bases separated the two germline ends. This CDR3 has 16 residues. CDR1 and CDR2 (germline): SGHNT, YYREEE (reference sequence). CDR3 sequence reads: CASSKQGLLAKNIQYF. The CDR3 nucleotides read TGTGCCAGCAGCAAACAGGGTCTCCTAGCCAAAAACATTCAGTACTTC.

This chain uses TRBV5-4 with TRBJ1-2; D might be TRBD1 (5 bases). CDR1 SGHNT and CDR2 YYREEE come from the germline V gene (reference sequence). V shed 5 bases and J shed 5 bases, with 16 bases lying between them. This CDR3 comprises 14 residues. CDR3 DNA sequence: TGTGCCAGCAGTCCTGGCGGGGCTGGGTATGGCTACACCTTC. Translated, it gives CASSPGGAGYGYTF.

V usage is TRBV18 and J usage is TRBJ1-3, with TRBD1 matching over 7 bases. Germline CDR1 KGHSH, CDR2 LQKENI. V was clipped by 1 base and J by 0 bases; unmatched bases: 3. This CDR3 has 16 residues. CDR3 in DNA: TGTGCCAGCTCACCACAGACAGGGATCTCTGGAAACACCATATATTTT. Amino acids: CASSPQTGISGNTIYF.